The clone carrying this TCR beta chain was counted at least ten times. The antigen is not known. The data derive from a study of spatial heterogeneity in lung cancer. Study-wide results and limits: Follow-up blood showed ubiquitous expanded tumor TCRs less than blood at resection did.

Unique molecular identifiers, one per molecule, were present on every TCR cDNA molecule. TCRdb recomputed calls from the 5' RACE reads with MiXCR, one row per CDR3 protein. Here the sample spans roughly 48,000 distinct CDR3 sequences, less than 5.5% being singletons. The sample's time point: sample taken at primary tumor resection. Sequencing was performed on whole RNA extracted from tumor and nontumor lung tissue, or from frozen PBMC, and the material was left unsorted. Germline V gives CDR1 SQVTM, CDR2 ANQGSEA. The germline V and J ends were trimmed by 3 bases and 5 bases, with 10 bases remaining between them. The CDR3 is made up of 12 amino acids.

The source material was PBMCs, sampled at surgery. This receptor was taken from a male donor with early-stage non-small cell lung cancer. The rearrangement uses TRBV29-1 and TRBJ2-5; D unclear. Written as DNA, the CDR3 is TGCAGCGTTGATGGAGCCCCGGAGACCCAGTACTTC. Protein: CSVDGAPETQYF.